The clone carrying this T cell receptor (beta chain) was observed at least ten times. These data are taken from a study of breast tumors, draining lymph nodes, adjacent tissues. Samples came from axillary lymph nodes draining the breast cancer. TCRdb ran MiXCR on the multiplex PCR reads and lists one entry per CDR3 protein. The sample includes 85,000 to 130,000 distinct CDR3 sequences, less than 40% seen only once; the top ten take 5.5% to 6%. V was pared by 3 bases and J by 8 bases, with 17 bases between. The CDR3 runs 15 residues. Germline values: CDR1 SGHTA, CDR2 FQGTGA. The chain uses TRBV7-3 and TRBJ2-1; either TRBD1 or TRBD2 may supply D (5 bases each). The receptor was derived from a female donor with breast cancer. Some clones in this sample may be carry-over from other donors' samples. Sequencing was carried out using axillary lymph node tissue. The CDR3 DNA follows: TGTGCCAGCAGCTTGGGGACCCCCGGGCACCATGAGCAGTTCTTC. Translation gives CASSLGTPGHHEQFF.